This entry lists 23 T cell receptor beta chains sequenced from one sample in a study of T-cell reconstitution after alpha-beta-depleted transplantation in children. Molecular barcoding with unique molecular identifiers was used for the TCRbeta library. Using its own MiXCR run on the PCR reads, TCRdb lists one record per CDR3 protein. The sample includes about 130,000 distinct CDR3 sequences, roughly 10% seen only once; the top ten take about 25%. Sequenced here: PBMCs, mostly from graft donor cells, sampled 180 days after TCRalphabeta/CD19-depleted stem cell transplant. The receptors were sampled from a girl under three years old who had a stem cell transplant for combined immunodeficiency, so the T cells may come from the graft donor.

In this sample, this clonotype turned up a few times. This chain uses TRBV20-1 with TRBJ2-3; 7 bases are a match to TRBD2. The CDR3 runs 14 residues. The ends lost 0 bases at V and 1 base at J; junction bases unmatched: 1. The V gene's germline CDR1 is DFQATT and CDR2 SNEGSKA (reference sequence). The CDR3 loop reads CSARELAGTDTQYF. CDR3 nucleotide sequence: TGCAGTGCTAGAGAGCTAGCGGGCACAGATACGCAGTATTTT.

This rearrangement joins TRBV6-2 or TRBV6-3 to TRBJ2-5; 14 bases match TRBD2. The CDR3 is 15 amino acids. The V segment lost 6 bases and the J segment 4 bases; nucleotides outside the gene matches: 4. Germline V gene lookup returns CDR1 MNHEY and CDR2 SVGEGT. The CDR3 coding sequence is TGTGCCAGCAGCCGACTAGCGGGGGGGCGAGAGACCCAGTACTTC. The encoded protein is CASSRLAGGRETQYF.

This clonotype was detected only a few times. The chain recombines TRBV28 with TRBJ1-4, with 8 bases identical to TRBD1. V shed 2 bases and J 3 bases; nucleotides not matched to a gene: 5. The CDR3 runs to 16 residues. CDR1 and CDR2 from the germline V gene are MDHEN and SYDVKM. Here the CDR3 reads CASSLTSDRANEKLFF. The CDR3 DNA sequence: TGTGCCAGCAGTTTAACATCGGACAGGGCTAATGAAAAACTGTTTTTT.

The table lists this clonotype with many counts. The chain carries TRBV10-3 and TRBJ1-2; 11 bases align to TRBD1. With 5 bases clipped from V and 5 bases from J, the junction kept 7 bases outside the gene matches. CDR3 length: 15 amino acids. Germline V gene data show CDR1 as ENHRY and CDR2 as SYGVKD. The CDR3 region is CAISSSGQGVYGYTF. The CDR3 nucleotides read TGTGCCATCAGTTCGTCGGGACAGGGGGTTTATGGCTACACCTTC.

This clonotype was detected ten times or more. The chain couples TRBV6-5 to TRBJ1-3; TRBD1 matches 8 bases. This CDR3 comprises 14 residues. CDR1 is MNHEY, CDR2 SVGAGI, per germline. With V trimmed by 4 bases and J by 3 bases, 2 bases remained unmatched. The CDR3: CASSSTGVGNTIYF. CDR3 DNA sequence: TGTGCCAGCAGTTCGACAGGGGTTGGAAACACCATATATTTT.

The rearrangement uses TRBV5-5 and TRBJ1-5; D might be TRBD1 (6 bases). The CDR3 is made up of 16 amino acids. Germline-derived CDR1 and CDR2 are SGHKS and YYEKEE (reference sequence). The germline V and J ends were trimmed by 1 base and 0 bases, with 11 bases remaining between them. In DNA, the CDR3 is TGTGCCAGCAGCTTGCTCGGACAGTATAGCAATCAGCCCCAGCATTTT. Translating it yields CASSLLGQYSNQPQHF. Variable domain in full (rest from reference TRBV5-5 and TRBJ1-5): DAGVTQSPTHLIKTRGQQVTLRCSPISGHKSVSWYQQVLGQGPQFIFQYYEKEERGRGNFPDRFSARQFPNYSSELNVNALLLGDSALYLCASSLLGQYSNQPQHFGDGTRLSIL.

The genes are TRBV7-6 and TRBJ1-1; weak D call: TRBD1 (6 bases). In germline, CDR1 is SGHVS, CDR2 FNYEAQ. The germline V and J ends were trimmed by 4 bases and 1 base, with 16 bases remaining between them. This CDR3 has 16 amino acids. CDR3 nucleotide sequence: TGTGCCAGCAGCTCGGGACAAGGACTCCAGAACACTGAAGCTTTCTTT. This codes for CASSSGQGLQNTEAFF.

This clonotype was seen a handful of times. The chain couples TRBV24-1 to TRBJ2-5, with 9 nucleotides matching TRBD1. V dropped 3 bases and J dropped 5; count of bases not matched to a gene: 6. Germline-derived CDR1 and CDR2 are KGHDR and SFDVKD. CDR3 length: 15 residues. In nucleotides, the CDR3 is TGTGCCACCAGTGATCGTACAGGGGGCAGTGAGACCCAGTACTTC. This encodes CATSDRTGGSETQYF.

This clonotype was observed a handful of times. The chain combines TRBV7-9 with TRBJ1-3; D gene unclear. V shed 3 bases and J shed 4 bases, with 16 bases lying between them. Germline CDR1 reads SEHNR; CDR2 reads FQNEAQ (reference sequence). The CDR3 runs 16 residues. The CDR3 region is CASSFIFRLGGNTIYF. In DNA, the CDR3 is TGTGCCAGCAGCTTCATCTTTAGGCTAGGAGGAAACACCATATATTTT.

The chain uses TRBV20-1 and TRBJ1-1; D ambiguous. Trimming removed 5 bases from V and 3 bases from J, with 16 bases in between. The CDR3 totals 14 residues. Germline CDR1 and CDR2: DFQATT and SNEGSKA (reference sequence). In DNA, the CDR3 is TGCAGTGCTCGGACGGGCCGTGGGGACACTGAAGCTTTCTTT. Its translation is CSARTGRGDTEAFF.

The CDR3 bases are TGTGCCAGCAGCTTAGCTAGCCCCTACAATGAGCAGTTCTTC. Protein sequence: CASSLASPYNEQFF. The rearrangement links TRBV11-2 to TRBJ2-1; TRBD2 might be the D (5 bases). Trimming cost V 1 base and J 2 bases, with 6 bases left between them. The CDR3 sequence is 14 residues long. Germline V gene data show CDR1 as SGHAT and CDR2 as FQNNGV.

The V and J genes are TRBV5-5 and TRBJ2-7; perhaps TRBD1 as D (6 bases). Germline loops: CDR1 SGHKS, CDR2 YYEKEE (reference sequence). Deletions cut 4 bases from V and 5 bases from J, with 13 bases between. CDR3 length: 13 amino acids. CDR3 nucleotides: TGTGCCAGCAGCGGTACAGGGTGGAACGAGCAGTACTTC. It codes for CASSGTGWNEQYF. The complete variable domain, with remaining parts taken from reference TRBV5-5 and TRBJ2-7, reads DAGVTQSPTHLIKTRGQQVTLRCSPISGHKSVSWYQQVLGQGPQFIFQYYEKEERGRGNFPDRFSARQFPNYSSELNVNALLLGDSALYLCASSGTGWNEQYFGPGTRLTVT.

This clonotype turned up a few times. This CDR3 is CASSLFPGYNYGYTF. The CDR3 DNA reads TGTGCCAGCAGCTTATTTCCGGGCTATAACTATGGCTACACCTTC. The rearrangement uses TRBV7-2 and TRBJ1-2, with D unclear. Between the trimmed V and J ends, which lost 2 bases and 1 base, there was a span of 11 bases. The germline gives CDR1 SGHTA, CDR2 FQGNSA. The CDR3 runs 15 residues.

This clonotype was recorded at least ten times. This chain connects TRBV27 to TRBJ1-2; 9 bases match TRBD1. The CDR3 totals 12 residues. V trimming: 10 bases; J trimming: 2 bases; junction bases outside the gene matches: 2. The germline V gene has CDR1 MNHEY and CDR2 SMNVEV (reference sequence). CDR3 region: CATGTGNYGYTF. The CDR3 DNA sequence: TGTGCCACCGGGACAGGGAACTATGGCTACACCTTC.

V is TRBV28 and J is TRBJ2-1; 7 bases map to TRBD2. Germline lookup yields CDR1 MDHEN and CDR2 SYDVKM. Unmatched junction bases numbered 13, after V lost 3 bases and J lost 8 bases. There are 16 residues in the CDR3. CDR3 DNA: TGTGCCAGCAGTTTTTTGGGGGGGATTTTCGGGGATGAGCAGTTCTTC. Translation gives CASSFLGGIFGDEQFF.

The rearrangement joins TRBV12-3 or TRBV12-4 to TRBJ2-7; weak D call: TRBD1 (6 bases). V was cut by 1 base and J by 7 bases, with 14 bases left in between. There are 14 residues in the CDR3. In DNA form, the CDR3 reads TGTGCCAGCAGTTTAGGTGTCAGGGGCGAAGAGCAGTACTTC. The encoded protein is CASSLGVRGEEQYF.

Of note for this clonotype: A much larger clone differs from this one at a single base, so this may be a read error. The gene calls are TRBV5-6 and TRBJ2-2; the match to TRBD1 covers 12 bases. The CDR3 has 16 residues. Per the germline V gene, CDR1 is SGHDT and CDR2 is YYEEEE. Here the CDR3 DNA reads TGTGCCAGCAGCCTGCCGGGACAGGGGGCCACCGGGGGGCTGTTTTTT. Translating it yields CASSLPGQGATGGLFF.

This clonotype was observed a few times. The chain recombines TRBV27 with TRBJ2-3, with D possibly being TRBD1 (6 bases). This CDR3 is 14 amino acids long. Germline assignment: CDR1 MNHEY and CDR2 SMNVEV (reference sequence). V was shortened by 3 bases and J by 0 bases, with 7 bases between the two germline ends. The CDR3 spells CASSFTGSTDTQYF. The CDR3, as DNA: TGTGCCAGCAGTTTTACAGGGAGCACAGATACGCAGTATTTT.

This clonotype has a handful of counts. The chain has TRBV6-2 or TRBV6-3 and TRBJ1-1; D is unresolved. This CDR3 comprises 14 residues. The ends were cut back, 5 bases at V and 5 bases at J, with 15 bases in the middle. Germline V gives CDR1 MNHEY, CDR2 SVGEGT. As DNA, the CDR3 is TGTGCCAGCAGTCCCTTGACTAGGACGACTGAAGCTTTCTTT. Its protein is CASSPLTRTTEAFF.

The chain carries TRBV12-5 and TRBJ2-2; D unclear. Per the germline V gene, CDR1 is LGHNT and CDR2 is FRNRAP. The CDR3 totals 12 residues. The V end lost 1 base, the J end lost 6 bases, and 3 bases lay between the germline ends. Written as DNA, the CDR3 is TGTGCTAGTGGTTTGGGGGCCGGGGAGCTGTTTTTT. Its protein is CASGLGAGELFF.

A few counts support this clonotype. The rearrangement links TRBV29-1 to TRBJ2-7; 9 nucleotides match TRBD1. The CDR3 has 14 amino acids. Germline CDR1 is SQVTM and CDR2 is ANQGSEA. J was trimmed by 2 bases and V by 6 bases; bases with no gene match: 8. The CDR3 loop is CSVSGTGHTYEQYF. The CDR3, as DNA: TGCAGCGTGTCCGGGACAGGGCATACCTACGAGCAGTACTTC.

The table lists this clonotype with a few counts. This chain links TRBV12-3 or TRBV12-4 with TRBJ1-5; a weak D match, TRBD1 (6 bases). V lost 3 bases, J lost 5 bases, and 14 bases lay in between. The CDR3 runs 15 residues. The CDR3 nucleotides are TGTGCCAGCAGTTTTGGGGACACAGGGTATCAGCCCCAGCATTTT. This translates into CASSFGDTGYQPQHF.

A word on this clonotype: A junction end diverges from the germline sequence, so it may reflect a read error. This chain uses TRBV7-2 with TRBJ2-4; D unclear. This CDR3 is 17 amino acids long. CDR1 and CDR2 from the germline V gene are SGHTA and FQGNSA. The CDR3 region has the DNA TGTGCCAGCAGCTTAGTAGAGTCTACTTTAGCCAAAAACAGTCAGTACTTC. This translates into CASSLVESTLAKNSQYF.